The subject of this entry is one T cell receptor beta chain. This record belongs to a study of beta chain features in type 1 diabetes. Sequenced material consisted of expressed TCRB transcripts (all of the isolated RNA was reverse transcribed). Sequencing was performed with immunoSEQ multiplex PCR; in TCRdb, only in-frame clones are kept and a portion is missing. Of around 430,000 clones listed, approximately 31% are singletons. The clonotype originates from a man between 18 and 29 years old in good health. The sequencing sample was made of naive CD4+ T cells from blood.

The CDR3 nucleotides read TGCGCCAGCAGCCAAGGATACTCCTACGAGCAGTACTTC. Translated: CASSQGYSYEQYF. The V call is TRBV4-3, the J call TRBJ2-7; D gene uncertain. The V gene lost 1 base and the J gene lost 0 bases, with 4 bases spanning the gap. Per the germline V gene, CDR1 is LGHNA and CDR2 is YSLEER. CDR3 length: 13 residues.